This T cell receptor beta chain was identified in a study of ipilimumab plus nivolumab after autologous stem cell transplantation. The table lists this clone with a few counts. V gave up 0 bases and J gave up 3 bases; unmatched junction bases: 6. Germline V CDR1 and CDR2: SGHRS, YFSETQ. The CDR3 has 16 residues. Measured with immunoSEQ multiplex PCR; TCRdb has only the in-frame clones, and not every one. The sample lists around 45,000 clones; roughly 88% were seen once. The clonotype was recovered from a male donor with multiple myeloma. The chain combines TRBV5-1 with TRBJ2-1; 7 bases match TRBD2. The sample consisted of PBMCs, taken in a trial of ipilimumab plus nivolumab as post-transplant consolidation. The CDR3 loop reads CASSLGASGSYNEQFF. The CDR3 DNA reads as TGCGCCAGCAGCTTGGGGGCTAGCGGCAGCTACAATGAGCAGTTCTTC.